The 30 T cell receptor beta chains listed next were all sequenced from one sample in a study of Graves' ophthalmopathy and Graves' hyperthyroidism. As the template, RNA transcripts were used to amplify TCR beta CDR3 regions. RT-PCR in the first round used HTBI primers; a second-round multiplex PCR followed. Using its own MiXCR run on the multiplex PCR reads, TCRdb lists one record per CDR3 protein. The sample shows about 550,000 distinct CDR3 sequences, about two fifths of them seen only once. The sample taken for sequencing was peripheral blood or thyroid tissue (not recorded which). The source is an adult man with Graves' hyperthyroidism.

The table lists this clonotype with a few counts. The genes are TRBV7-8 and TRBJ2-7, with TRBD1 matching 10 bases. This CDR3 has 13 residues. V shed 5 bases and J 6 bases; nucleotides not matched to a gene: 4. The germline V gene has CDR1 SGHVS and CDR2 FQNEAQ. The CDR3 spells CASSVDRGLEQYF. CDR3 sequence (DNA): TGTGCCAGCAGCGTCGACAGGGGGCTCGAGCAGTACTTC.

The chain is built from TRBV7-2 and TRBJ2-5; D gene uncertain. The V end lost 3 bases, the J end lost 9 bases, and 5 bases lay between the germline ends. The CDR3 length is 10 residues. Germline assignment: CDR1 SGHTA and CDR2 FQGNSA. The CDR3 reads CASSFLAQYF. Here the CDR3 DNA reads TGTGCCAGCAGCTTTTTGGCCCAGTACTTC.

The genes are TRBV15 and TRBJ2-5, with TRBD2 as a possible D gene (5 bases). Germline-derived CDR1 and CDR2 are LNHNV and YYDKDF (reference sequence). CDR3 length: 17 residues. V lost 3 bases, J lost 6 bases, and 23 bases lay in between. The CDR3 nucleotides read TGTGCCACCAGCAGCCAGGCGGAACTAGTGCATTCGCAGACCCAGTACTTC. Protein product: CATSSQAELVHSQTQYF.

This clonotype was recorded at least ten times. The CDR3, as DNA: TGTGCCAGCAGCGTAGGAGGGGGCGCTTCTCATGGCTACACCTTC. It translates to CASSVGGGASHGYTF. The chain combines TRBV9 with TRBJ1-2, with TRBD1 matching 7 bases. Trimming took 0 bases from V and 6 from J; bases not matched to a gene: 8. The germline V gene has CDR1 SGDLS and CDR2 YYNGEE. The CDR3 loop spans 15 amino acids. Based on the CDR3 plus reference TRBV9 and TRBJ1-2, the full variable domain is DSGVTQTPKHLITATGQRVTLRCSPRSGDLSVYWYQQSLDQGLQFLIQYYNGEERAKGNILERFSAQQFPDLHSELNLSSLELGDSALYFCASSVGGGASHGYTFGSGTRLTVV.

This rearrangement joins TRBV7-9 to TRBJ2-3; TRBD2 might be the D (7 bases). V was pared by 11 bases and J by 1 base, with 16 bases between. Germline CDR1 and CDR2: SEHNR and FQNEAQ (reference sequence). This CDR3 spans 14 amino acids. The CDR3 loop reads CAWSRGAGTDTQYF. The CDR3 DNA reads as TGTGCCTGGAGTCGGGGGGCGGGCACAGATACGCAGTATTTT.

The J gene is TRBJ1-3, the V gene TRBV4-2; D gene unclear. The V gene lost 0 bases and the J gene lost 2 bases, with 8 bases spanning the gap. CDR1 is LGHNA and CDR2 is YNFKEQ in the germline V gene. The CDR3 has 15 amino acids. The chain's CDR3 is CASSQEPDAGNTIYF. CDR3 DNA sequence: TGTGCCAGCAGCCAAGAACCGGACGCTGGAAACACCATATATTTT.

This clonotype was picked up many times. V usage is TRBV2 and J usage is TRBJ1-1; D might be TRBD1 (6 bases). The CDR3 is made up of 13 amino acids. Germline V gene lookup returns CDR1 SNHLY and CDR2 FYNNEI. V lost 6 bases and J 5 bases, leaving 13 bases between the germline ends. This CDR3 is CASSLQGHTEAFF. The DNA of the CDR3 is TGTGCCAGCAGCCTGCAGGGGCATACTGAAGCTTTCTTT.

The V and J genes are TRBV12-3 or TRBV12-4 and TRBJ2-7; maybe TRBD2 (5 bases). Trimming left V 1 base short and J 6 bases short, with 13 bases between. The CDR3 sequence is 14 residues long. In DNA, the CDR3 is TGTGCCAGCAGTTTAGTAGAGGGATATAGCGAGCAGTACTTC. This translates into CASSLVEGYSEQYF.

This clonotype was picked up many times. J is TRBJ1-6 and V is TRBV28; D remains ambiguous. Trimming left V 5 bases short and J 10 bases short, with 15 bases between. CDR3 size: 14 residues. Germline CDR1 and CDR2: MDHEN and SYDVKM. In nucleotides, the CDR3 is TGTGCCAGCAGTCCCTTGAGTGCCGTATCACCCCTCCACTTT. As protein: CASSPLSAVSPLHF.

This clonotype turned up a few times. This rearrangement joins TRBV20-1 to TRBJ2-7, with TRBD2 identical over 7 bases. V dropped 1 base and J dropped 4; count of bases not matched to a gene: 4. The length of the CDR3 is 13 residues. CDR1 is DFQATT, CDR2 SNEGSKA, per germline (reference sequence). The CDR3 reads CSARVPREYEQYF. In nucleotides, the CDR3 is TGCAGTGCTAGAGTCCCGCGGGAGTACGAGCAGTACTTC.

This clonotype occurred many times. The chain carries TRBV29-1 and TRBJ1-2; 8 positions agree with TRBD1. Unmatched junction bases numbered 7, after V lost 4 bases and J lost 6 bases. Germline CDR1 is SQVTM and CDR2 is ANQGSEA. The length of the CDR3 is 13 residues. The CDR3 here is CSVGPDRANGYTF. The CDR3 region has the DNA TGCAGCGTTGGCCCGGACAGGGCAAATGGCTACACCTTC.

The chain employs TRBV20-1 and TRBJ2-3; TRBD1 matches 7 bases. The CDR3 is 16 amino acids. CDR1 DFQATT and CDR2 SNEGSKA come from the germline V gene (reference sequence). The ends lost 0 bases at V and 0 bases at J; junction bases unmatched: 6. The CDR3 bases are TGCAGTGCTAGAGATCGGGACAGATCCAGCACAGATACGCAGTATTTT. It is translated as CSARDRDRSSTDTQYF.

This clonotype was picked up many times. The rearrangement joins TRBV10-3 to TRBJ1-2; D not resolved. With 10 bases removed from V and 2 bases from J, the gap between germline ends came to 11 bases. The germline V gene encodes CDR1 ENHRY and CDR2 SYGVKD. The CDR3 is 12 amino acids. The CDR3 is CATSPPNYGYTF. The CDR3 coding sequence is TGTGCCACCTCCCCCCCGAACTATGGCTACACCTTC.

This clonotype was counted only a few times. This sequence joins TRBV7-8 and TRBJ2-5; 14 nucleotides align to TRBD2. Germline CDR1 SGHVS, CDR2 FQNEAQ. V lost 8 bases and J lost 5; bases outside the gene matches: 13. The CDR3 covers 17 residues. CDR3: CASSPPGLAGVWETQYF. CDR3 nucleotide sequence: TGTGCCAGCTCACCACCGGGACTAGCGGGGGTCTGGGAGACCCAGTACTTC.

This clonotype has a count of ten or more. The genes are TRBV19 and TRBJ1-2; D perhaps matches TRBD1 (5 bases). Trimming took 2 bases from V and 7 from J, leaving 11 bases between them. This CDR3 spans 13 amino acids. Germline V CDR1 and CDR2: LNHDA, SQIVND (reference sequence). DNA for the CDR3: TGTGCCAGTAGTATACTGGGGGAGCTTGGCTACACCTTC. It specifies CASSILGELGYTF.

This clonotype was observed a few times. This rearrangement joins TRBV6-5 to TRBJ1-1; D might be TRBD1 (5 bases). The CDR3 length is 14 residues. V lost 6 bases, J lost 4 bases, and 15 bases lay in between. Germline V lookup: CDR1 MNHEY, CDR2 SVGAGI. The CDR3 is CASRSGQGSTEAFF. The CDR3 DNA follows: TGTGCCAGCAGGTCAGGGCAGGGAAGCACTGAAGCTTTCTTT.

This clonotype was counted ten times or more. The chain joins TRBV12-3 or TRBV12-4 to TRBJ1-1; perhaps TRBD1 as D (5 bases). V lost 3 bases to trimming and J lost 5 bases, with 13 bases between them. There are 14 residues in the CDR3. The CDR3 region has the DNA TGTGCCAGCAGTTTCGCCAGGGTGTGGACTGAAGCTTTCTTT. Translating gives CASSFARVWTEAFF.

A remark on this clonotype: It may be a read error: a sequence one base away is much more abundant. This CDR3 is CASRLQDGPQHF. DNA for the CDR3: TGTGCCAGCAGGTTACAGGATGGGCCCCAGCATTTT. This chain links TRBV6-5 with TRBJ1-5, with D tentatively TRBD1 (5 bases). The CDR3 spans 12 residues. V lost 6 bases and J 9 bases, leaving 12 bases between the germline ends. Per the germline V gene, CDR1 is MNHEY and CDR2 is SVGAGI.

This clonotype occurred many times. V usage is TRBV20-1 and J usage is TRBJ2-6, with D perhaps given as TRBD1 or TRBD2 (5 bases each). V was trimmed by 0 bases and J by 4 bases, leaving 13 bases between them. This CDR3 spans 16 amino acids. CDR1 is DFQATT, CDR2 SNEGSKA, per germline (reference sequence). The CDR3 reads CSARDPGRLGANVLTF. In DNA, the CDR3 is TGCAGTGCTAGAGATCCGGGGCGACTAGGGGCCAACGTCCTGACTTTC.

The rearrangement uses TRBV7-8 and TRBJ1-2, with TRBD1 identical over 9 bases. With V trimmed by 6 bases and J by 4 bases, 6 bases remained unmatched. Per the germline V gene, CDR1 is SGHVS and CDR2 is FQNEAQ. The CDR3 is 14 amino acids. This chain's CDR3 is CASRSRTGAYGYTF. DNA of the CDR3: TGTGCCAGCAGATCTAGGACAGGGGCCTATGGCTACACCTTC.

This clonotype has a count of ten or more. The CDR3 region has the DNA TGTGCCACCAGTTCAGGAGCATCTAACTATGGCTACACCTTC. As protein: CATSSGASNYGYTF. V gene TRBV24-1 combines with J gene TRBJ1-2; D remains unclear. The CDR3 is 14 residues long. The germline CDR1 and CDR2 sequences are KGHDR and SFDVKD. V was trimmed by 6 bases and J by 0 bases, leaving 10 bases between them.

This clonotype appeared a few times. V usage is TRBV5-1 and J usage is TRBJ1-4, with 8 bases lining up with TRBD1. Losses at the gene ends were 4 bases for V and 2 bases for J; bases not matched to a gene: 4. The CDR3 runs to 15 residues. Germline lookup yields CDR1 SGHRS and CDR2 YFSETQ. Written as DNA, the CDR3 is TGCGCCAGCAGCACCCAGGGGGCGACTAATGAAAAACTGTTTTTT. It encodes CASSTQGATNEKLFF.

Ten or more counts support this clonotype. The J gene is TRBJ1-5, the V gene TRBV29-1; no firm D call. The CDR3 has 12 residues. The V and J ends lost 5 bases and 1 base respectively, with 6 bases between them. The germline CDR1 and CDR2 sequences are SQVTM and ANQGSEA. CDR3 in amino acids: CSVSDSNQPQHF. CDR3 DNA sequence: TGCAGCGTTTCAGACAGCAATCAGCCCCAGCATTTT. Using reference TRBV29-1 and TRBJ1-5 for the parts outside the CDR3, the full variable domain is SAVISQKPSRDICQRGTSLTIQCQVDSQVTMMFWYRQQPGQSLTLIATANQGSEATYESGFVIDKFPISRPNLTFSTLTVSNMSPEDSSIYLCSVSDSNQPQHFGDGTRLSIL.

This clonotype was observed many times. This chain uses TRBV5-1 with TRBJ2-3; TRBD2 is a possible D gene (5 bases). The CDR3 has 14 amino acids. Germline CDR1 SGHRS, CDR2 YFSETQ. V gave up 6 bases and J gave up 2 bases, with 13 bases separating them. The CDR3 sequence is CASTEVRPTDTQYF. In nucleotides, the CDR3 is TGCGCCAGCACGGAGGTTAGACCCACAGATACGCAGTATTTT.

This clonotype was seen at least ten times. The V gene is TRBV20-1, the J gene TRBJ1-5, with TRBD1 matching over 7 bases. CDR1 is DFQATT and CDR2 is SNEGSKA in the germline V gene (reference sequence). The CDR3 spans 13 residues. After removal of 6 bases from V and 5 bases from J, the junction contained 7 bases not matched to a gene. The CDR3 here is CSATTGKDQPQHF. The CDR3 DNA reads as TGCAGTGCCACGACAGGGAAGGATCAGCCCCAGCATTTT.

This CDR3 reads CSADYSEETQYF. CDR3 DNA: TGCAGTGCTGATTACAGTGAGGAGACCCAGTACTTC. The rearrangement links TRBV20-1 to TRBJ2-5; D is ambiguous. Germline CDR1 and CDR2: DFQATT and SNEGSKA (reference sequence). V was cut by 5 bases and J by 5 bases, with 12 bases left in between. There are 12 residues in the CDR3.

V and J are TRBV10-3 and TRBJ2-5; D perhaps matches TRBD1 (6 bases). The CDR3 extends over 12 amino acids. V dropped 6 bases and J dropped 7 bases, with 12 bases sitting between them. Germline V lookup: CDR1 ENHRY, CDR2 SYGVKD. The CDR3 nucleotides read TGTGCCATCAGGCAGGGGTCAGTGACCCAGTACTTC. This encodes CAIRQGSVTQYF.

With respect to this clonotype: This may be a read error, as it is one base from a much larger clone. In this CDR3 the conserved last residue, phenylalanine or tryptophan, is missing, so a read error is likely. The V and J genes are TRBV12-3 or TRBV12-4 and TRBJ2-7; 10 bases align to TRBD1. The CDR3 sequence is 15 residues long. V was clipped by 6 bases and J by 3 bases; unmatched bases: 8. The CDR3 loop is CASRPRGQGIYEQYS. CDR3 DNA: TGTGCCAGCAGGCCCAGGGGACAGGGGATCTACGAGCAGTACTCC.

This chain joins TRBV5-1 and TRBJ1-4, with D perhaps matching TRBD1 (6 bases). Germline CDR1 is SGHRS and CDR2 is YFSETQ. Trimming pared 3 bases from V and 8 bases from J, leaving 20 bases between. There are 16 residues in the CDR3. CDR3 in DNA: TGCGCCAGCAGCTCGGGACACGGGGAAATAGGCGAAAAACTGTTTTTT. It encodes CASSSGHGEIGEKLFF. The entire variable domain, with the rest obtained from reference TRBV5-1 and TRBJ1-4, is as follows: KAGVTQTPRYLIKTRGQQVTLSCSPISGHRSVSWYQQTPGQGLQFLFEYFSETQRNKGNFPGRFSGRQFSNSRSEMNVSTLELGDSALYLCASSSGHGEIGEKLFFGSGTQLSVL.

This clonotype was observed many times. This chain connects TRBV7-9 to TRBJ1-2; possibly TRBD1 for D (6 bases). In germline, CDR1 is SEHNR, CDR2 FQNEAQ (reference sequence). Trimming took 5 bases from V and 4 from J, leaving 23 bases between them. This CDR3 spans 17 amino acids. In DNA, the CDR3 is TGTGCCAGCAGCCCACGATCTAAAAAAGGAGGGGGCTATGGCTACACCTTC. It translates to CASSPRSKKGGGYGYTF.